The T cell receptor beta chain described here comes from a study of T cells after yellow fever vaccination. Study at large: Where fractions had low cell numbers, libraries were prepared from them with the SMART-Seq v4 Ultra Low Input RNA kit. Notes on the study in general: The secondary response was weaker but peaked faster, day 5 versus 15. Clonotypes found in both CD4 and CD8 compartments made up a small share. The booster saw the reappearance of most primary-vaccination clones (96% CD4, less than 90% CD8).

This clonotype was seen ten or more times. Its antigen is as yet unknown. TCRdb analysed the 5' RACE reads with MiXCR anew, one entry per CDR3 protein. The sample has approximately 70,000 distinct CDR3 sequences, around 7% seen once. The germline V gene encodes CDR1 SGHAT and CDR2 FQNNGV. The CDR3 is 14 residues long. V trimming: 2 bases; J trimming: 4 bases; junction bases outside the gene matches: 4. The sequencing here drew on CD8+ T cells sorted from PBMCs, taken 9 to 11 days after the first yellow fever vaccination. The chain recombines TRBV11-2 with TRBJ1-2, with 7 bases that match TRBD1. This TCR was sampled from a young man who received the YFV17D yellow fever vaccine. CDR3 nucleotides: TGTGCCAGCAGCTTAAGCAGGGGGACCTATGGCTACACCTTC. This codes for CASSLSRGTYGYTF.